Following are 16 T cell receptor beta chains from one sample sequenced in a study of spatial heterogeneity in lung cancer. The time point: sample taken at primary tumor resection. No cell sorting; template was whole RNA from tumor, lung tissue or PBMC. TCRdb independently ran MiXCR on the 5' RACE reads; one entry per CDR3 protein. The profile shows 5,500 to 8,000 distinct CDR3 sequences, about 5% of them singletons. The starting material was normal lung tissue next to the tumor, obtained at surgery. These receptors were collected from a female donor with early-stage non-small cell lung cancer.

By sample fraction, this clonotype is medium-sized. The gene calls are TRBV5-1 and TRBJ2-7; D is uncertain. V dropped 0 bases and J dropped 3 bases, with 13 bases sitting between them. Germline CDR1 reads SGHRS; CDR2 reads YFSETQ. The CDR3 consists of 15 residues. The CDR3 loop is CASSLEITPGYEQYF. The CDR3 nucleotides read TGCGCCAGCAGCTTGGAAATTACTCCCGGCTACGAGCAGTACTTC. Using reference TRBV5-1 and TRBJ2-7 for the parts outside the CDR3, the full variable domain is KAGVTQTPRYLIKTRGQQVTLSCSPISGHRSVSWYQQTPGQGLQFLFEYFSETQRNKGNFPGRFSGRQFSNSRSEMNVSTLELGDSALYLCASSLEITPGYEQYFGPGTRLTVT.

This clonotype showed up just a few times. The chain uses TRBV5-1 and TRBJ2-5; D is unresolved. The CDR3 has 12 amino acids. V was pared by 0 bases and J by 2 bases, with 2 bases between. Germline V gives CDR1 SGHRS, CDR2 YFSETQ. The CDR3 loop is CASSLEQETQYF. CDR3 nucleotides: TGCGCCAGCAGCTTGGAGCAAGAGACCCAGTACTTC.

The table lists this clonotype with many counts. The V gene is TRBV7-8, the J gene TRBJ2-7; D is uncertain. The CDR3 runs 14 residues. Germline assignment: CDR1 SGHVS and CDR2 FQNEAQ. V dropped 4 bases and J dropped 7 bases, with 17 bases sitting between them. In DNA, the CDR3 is TGTGCCAGCAGCTCCGGACCCCATGGGGAAGAGCAGTACTTC. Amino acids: CASSSGPHGEEQYF. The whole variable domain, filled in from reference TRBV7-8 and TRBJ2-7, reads GAGVSQSPRYKVAKRGQDVALRCDPISGHVSLFWYQQALGQGPEFLTYFQNEAQLDKSGLPSDRFFAERPEGSVSTLKIQRTQQEDSAVYLCASSSGPHGEEQYFGPGTRLTVT.

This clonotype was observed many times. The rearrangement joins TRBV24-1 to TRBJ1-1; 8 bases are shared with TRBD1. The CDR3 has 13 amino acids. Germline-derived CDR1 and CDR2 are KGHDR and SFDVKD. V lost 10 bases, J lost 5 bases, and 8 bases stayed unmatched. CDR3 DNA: TGTGCCACACAGACAGGGGTTCGTACTGAAGCTTTCTTT. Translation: CATQTGVRTEAFF.

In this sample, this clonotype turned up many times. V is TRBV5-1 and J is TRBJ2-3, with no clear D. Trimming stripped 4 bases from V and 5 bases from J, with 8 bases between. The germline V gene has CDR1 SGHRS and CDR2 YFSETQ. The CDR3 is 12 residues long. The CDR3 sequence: CASSLDLDTQYF. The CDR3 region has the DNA TGCGCCAGCAGCCTGGATTTAGATACGCAGTATTTT.

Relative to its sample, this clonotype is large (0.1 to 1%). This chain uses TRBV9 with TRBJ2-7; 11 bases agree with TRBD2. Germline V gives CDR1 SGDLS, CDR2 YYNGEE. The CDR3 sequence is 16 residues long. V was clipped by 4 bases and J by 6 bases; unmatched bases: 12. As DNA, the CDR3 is TGTGCCAGCAGCATAGGGACTAGCGGAAGATTTAGCGAGCAGTACTTC. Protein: CASSIGTSGRFSEQYF.

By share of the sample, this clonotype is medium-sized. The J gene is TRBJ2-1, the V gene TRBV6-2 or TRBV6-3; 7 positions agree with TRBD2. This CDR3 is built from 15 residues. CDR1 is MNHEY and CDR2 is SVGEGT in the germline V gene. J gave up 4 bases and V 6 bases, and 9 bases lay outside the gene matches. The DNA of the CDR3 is TGTGCCAGCAGGCGGAGCGGGGTTTTTTACAATGAGCAGTTCTTC. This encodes CASRRSGVFYNEQFF.

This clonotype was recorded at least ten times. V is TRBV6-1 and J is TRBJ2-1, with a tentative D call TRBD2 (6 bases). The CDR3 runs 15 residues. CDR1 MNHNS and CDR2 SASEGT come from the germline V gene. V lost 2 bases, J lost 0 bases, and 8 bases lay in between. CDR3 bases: TGTGCCAGCAGTGAAATGGGACTCTCCTACAATGAGCAGTTCTTC. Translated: CASSEMGLSYNEQFF.

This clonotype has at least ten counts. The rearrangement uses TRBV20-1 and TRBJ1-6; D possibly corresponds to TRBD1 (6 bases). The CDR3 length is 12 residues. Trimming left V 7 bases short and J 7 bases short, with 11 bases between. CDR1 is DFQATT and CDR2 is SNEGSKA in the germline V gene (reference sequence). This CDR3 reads CSVGQRNSPLHF. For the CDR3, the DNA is TGCAGTGTAGGACAGAGAAATTCACCCCTCCACTTT.

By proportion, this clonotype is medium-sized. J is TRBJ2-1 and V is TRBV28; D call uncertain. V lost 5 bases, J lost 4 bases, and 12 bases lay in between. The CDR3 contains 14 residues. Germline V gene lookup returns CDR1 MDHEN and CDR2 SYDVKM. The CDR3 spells CASSPGNLYNEQFF. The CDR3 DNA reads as TGTGCCAGCAGTCCAGGCAATCTTTACAATGAGCAGTTCTTC.

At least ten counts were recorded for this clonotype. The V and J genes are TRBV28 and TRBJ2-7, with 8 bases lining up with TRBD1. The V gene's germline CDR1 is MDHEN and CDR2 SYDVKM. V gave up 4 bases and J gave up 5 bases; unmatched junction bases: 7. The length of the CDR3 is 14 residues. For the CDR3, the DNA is TGTGCCAGCAGTTGGGGGACAGGACTGGACGAGCAGTACTTC. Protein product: CASSWGTGLDEQYF.

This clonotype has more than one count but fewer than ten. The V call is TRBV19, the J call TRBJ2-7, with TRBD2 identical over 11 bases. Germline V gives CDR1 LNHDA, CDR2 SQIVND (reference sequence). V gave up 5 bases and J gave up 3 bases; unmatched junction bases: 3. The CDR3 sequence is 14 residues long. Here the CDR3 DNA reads TGTGCCAGTAGTCTTACTAGCGGGAGCTACGAGCAGTACTTC. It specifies CASSLTSGSYEQYF.

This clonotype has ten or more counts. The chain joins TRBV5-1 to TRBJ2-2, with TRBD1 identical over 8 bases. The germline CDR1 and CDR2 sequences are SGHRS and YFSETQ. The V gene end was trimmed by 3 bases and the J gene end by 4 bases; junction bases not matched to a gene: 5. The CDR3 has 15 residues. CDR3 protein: CASSSTGEVTGELFF. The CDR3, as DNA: TGCGCCAGCAGCTCGACAGGGGAGGTCACCGGGGAGCTGTTTTTT.

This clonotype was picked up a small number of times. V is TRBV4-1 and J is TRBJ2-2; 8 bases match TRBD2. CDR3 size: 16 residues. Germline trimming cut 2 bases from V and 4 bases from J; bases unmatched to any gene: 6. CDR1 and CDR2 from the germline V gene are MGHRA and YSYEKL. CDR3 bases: TGCGCCAGCAGCCAAAGAAGTCTAGCGGGCACCGGGGAGCTGTTTTTT. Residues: CASSQRSLAGTGELFF.

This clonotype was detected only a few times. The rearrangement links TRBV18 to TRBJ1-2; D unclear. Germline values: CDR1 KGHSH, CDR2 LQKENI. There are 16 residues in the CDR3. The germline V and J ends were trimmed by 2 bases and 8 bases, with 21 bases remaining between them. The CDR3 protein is CASSPSKSPVGGGYTF. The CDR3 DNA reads TGTGCCAGCTCACCAAGCAAGTCACCGGTAGGAGGAGGCTACACCTTC.

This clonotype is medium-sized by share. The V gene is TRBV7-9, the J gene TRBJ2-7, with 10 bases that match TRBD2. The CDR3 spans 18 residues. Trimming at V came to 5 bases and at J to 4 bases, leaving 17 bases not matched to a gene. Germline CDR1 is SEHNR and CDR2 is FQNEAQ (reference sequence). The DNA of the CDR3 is TGTGCCAGCAGCCGCGCCCGGACGGGAGCTAGCGGGAGTTACGAGCAGTACTTC. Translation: CASSRARTGASGSYEQYF.